This T cell receptor beta chain was retrieved from a study of control samples from healthy donors and cancer patients. The assay was immunoSEQ multiplex PCR, and TCRdb's table has in-frame clones only and misses some. Found here are tens of thousands of clones, approximately 89% of them singletons; the top ten hold roughly 6.9%. The junction had 8 bases not matched to a gene; V was cut back by 2 bases and J by 6 bases. The CDR3 loop spans 15 amino acids. Germline V lookup: CDR1 GTSNPN, CDR2 SVGIG (reference sequence). What was sequenced was blood. The chain recombines TRBV30 with TRBJ1-2; 11 positions agree with TRBD1. This TCR came from a man aged 50-60 years in good health. CDR3 loop: CAWSPGTGGRNGYTF. The CDR3 bases are TGTGCCTGGAGTCCCGGGACAGGGGGAAGGAATGGCTACACCTTC.